The 20 T cell receptor beta chains reported below all come from one sample, sequenced in a study of a mutant IDH1 vaccine in newly diagnosed glioma. The protocol was immunoSEQ multiplex PCR, while the TCRdb copy is restricted to in-frame clones and leaves out a portion. This table has around 45,000 clones, 88% appearing once. Antigens of these TCRs are unknown. The time point is: week 35, safety follow-up. It was 300 ug of mutant IDH1 20-mer peptide that made up each vaccine dose, given with topical imiquimod. This specimen consisted of PBMCs, obtained from a glioma patient whose treatment included an IDH1 peptide vaccine. The receptors derive from a woman aged 40 to 50 with glioma.

In this sample, this clone turned up once. The rearrangement uses TRBV10-1 and TRBJ2-1; 7 nucleotides line up with TRBD1. This CDR3 contains 14 residues. In germline, CDR1 is WNHNN, CDR2 SYGVQD (reference sequence). V lost 0 bases to trimming and J lost 7 bases; unmatched junction nucleotides: 3. CDR3: CASSESGGRNEQFF. CDR3 nucleotide sequence: TGCGCCAGCAGTGAGTCAGGGGGCCGGAATGAGCAGTTCTTC.

CDR3 nucleotide sequence: TGTGCCAGCAGCCTTATTCCGGACGGAAAATCCTACAATGAGCAGTTCTTC. Encoded protein: CASSLIPDGKSYNEQFF. The rearrangement links TRBV5-8 to TRBJ2-1; D unclear. With 4 bases removed from V and 1 base from J, the gap between germline ends came to 18 bases. Germline CDR1 reads SGHTS; CDR2 reads YDEGEE. This CDR3 has 17 residues.

This chain connects TRBV6-1 to TRBJ2-1; possibly TRBD1 for D (6 bases). Germline CDR1 and CDR2: MNHNS and SASEGT. V was shortened by 3 bases and J by 0 bases, with 15 bases between the two germline ends. This CDR3 spans 17 amino acids. The CDR3 protein is CASSEVQGIISYNEQFF. CDR3 DNA sequence: TGTGCCAGCAGTGAGGTGCAGGGGATAATCTCCTACAATGAGCAGTTCTTC.

This rearrangement joins TRBV27 to TRBJ2-7; the D gene could be TRBD1 or TRBD2 (5 bases each). Trimming pared 6 bases from V and 9 bases from J, leaving 15 bases between. Germline V gene lookup returns CDR1 MNHEY and CDR2 SMNVEV (reference sequence). This CDR3 has 12 amino acids. The chain's CDR3 is CASSPSGTRQYF. CDR3 DNA sequence: TGTGCCAGCAGCCCCTCGGGGACGAGGCAGTACTTC.

V and J are TRBV18 and TRBJ1-5; D gene uncertain. Trimming removed 5 bases from V and 5 bases from J, with 13 bases in between. CDR3 length equals 14 residues. Germline V gene lookup returns CDR1 KGHSH and CDR2 LQKENI. In DNA form, the CDR3 reads TGTGCCAGCTCAGAGTATCCGGGAGATCAGCCCCAGCATTTT. This gives the protein CASSEYPGDQPQHF. The whole variable domain, remainder taken from reference TRBV18 and TRBJ1-5, is NAGVMQNPRHLVRRRGQEARLRCSPMKGHSHVYWYRQLPEEGLKFMVYLQKENIIDESGMPKERFSAEFPKEGPSILRIQQVVRGDSAAYFCASSEYPGDQPQHFGDGTRLSIL.

This clone appeared a single time. This sample includes further DNA sequences coding for the same CDR3. This chain links TRBV7-2 with TRBJ2-1; the match to TRBD2 covers 7 bases. This CDR3 has 16 amino acids. CDR1 is SGHTA, CDR2 FQGNSA, per germline. After removal of 0 bases from V and 1 base from J, the junction contained 3 bases not matched to a gene. The CDR3 DNA sequence: TGTGCCAGCAGCTTAGCGCTCGGGGGGTCCTACAATGAGCAGTTCTTC. Translation gives CASSLALGGSYNEQFF.

This rearrangement joins TRBV15 to TRBJ2-5; D unresolved. The CDR3 consists of 13 residues. V shed 3 bases and J shed 5 bases, with 10 bases lying between them. CDR1 is LNHNV and CDR2 is YYDKDF in the germline V gene (reference sequence). CDR3 protein: CATSSQGRETQYF. The DNA of the CDR3 is TGTGCCACCAGCAGCCAAGGCAGGGAGACCCAGTACTTC.

The rearrangement uses TRBV10-3 and TRBJ2-1; 8 nucleotides match TRBD2. With V trimmed by 4 bases and J by 6 bases, 11 bases remained unmatched. The germline V gene has CDR1 ENHRY and CDR2 SYGVKD. This CDR3 contains 16 residues. For the CDR3, the DNA is TGTGCCATCAGTGCCCAAGGAGCGGGAGCCCCCAATGAGCAGTTCTTC. Protein sequence: CAISAQGAGAPNEQFF.

The V and J genes are TRBV25-1 and TRBJ2-7, with 8 bases identical to TRBD1. The CDR3 extends over 15 amino acids. After removal of 3 bases from V and 2 bases from J, the junction contained 6 bases not matched to a gene. The germline CDR1 and CDR2 sequences are MGHDK and SYGVNS. The CDR3 DNA follows: TGTGCCAGCAGTGACCAGGGACAGGCCCCCTACGAGCAGTACTTC. Amino acid sequence: CASSDQGQAPYEQYF.

The chain is built from TRBV19 and TRBJ2-3, with 7 bases that match TRBD1. The V gene end was trimmed by 7 bases and the J gene end by 6 bases; junction bases not matched to a gene: 10. Germline CDR1 and CDR2: LNHDA and SQIVND (reference sequence). The CDR3 runs to 14 residues. The CDR3 nucleotides read TGTGCCAGTACCACCGACAGGGCCGGGGATACGCAGTATTTT. Translation gives CASTTDRAGDTQYF.

The chain is built from TRBV10-2 and TRBJ1-1; D may be TRBD1 (5 bases). The CDR3 is 13 amino acids. V gave up 6 bases and J gave up 4 bases, with 12 bases separating them. Per the germline V gene, CDR1 is WSHSY and CDR2 is SAAADI. The CDR3 DNA follows: TGCGCCAGCAGGGCAGGGTATCTCACTGAAGCTTTCTTT. As protein: CASRAGYLTEAFF.

The chain joins TRBV18 to TRBJ2-7; 8 bases map to TRBD1. Unmatched junction bases numbered 12, after V lost 3 bases and J lost 5 bases. The CDR3 is made up of 16 amino acids. CDR1 and CDR2 from the germline V gene are KGHSH and LQKENI. DNA for the CDR3: TGTGCCAGCTCACCGTTCACGATGACAGGGGTCCACGAGCAGTACTTC. Residues: CASSPFTMTGVHEQYF.

The rearrangement links TRBV12-5 to TRBJ1-1; D uncertain. Germline values: CDR1 LGHNT, CDR2 FRNRAP. The ends were cut back, 2 bases at V and 1 base at J, with 5 bases in the middle. The CDR3 totals 13 residues. The CDR3 spells CASGLKENTEAFF. CDR3 sequence (DNA): TGTGCTAGTGGTTTGAAGGAGAACACTGAAGCTTTCTTT.

The chain recombines TRBV5-8 with TRBJ1-5; 7 bases agree with TRBD1. Trimming cost V 1 base and J 0 bases; bases outside gene matches: 10. This CDR3 has 18 amino acids. CDR1 is SGHTS, CDR2 YDEGEE, per germline. The DNA for the CDR3 is TGTGCCAGCAGCTTGTCGAAGACAGGGCAAGGTAGCAATCAGCCCCAGCATTTT. Amino acids: CASSLSKTGQGSNQPQHF. The full variable domain, rest sourced from reference TRBV5-8 and TRBJ1-5, is EAGVTQSPTHLIKTRGQQATLRCSPISGHTSVYWYQQALGLGLQFLLWYDEGEERNRGNFPPRFSGRQFPNYSSELNVNALELEDSALYLCASSLSKTGQGSNQPQHFGDGTRLSIL.

V and J are TRBV27 and TRBJ2-5, with D perhaps being TRBD1 or TRBD2 (5 bases each). The germline V and J ends were trimmed by 8 bases and 5 bases, with 12 bases remaining between them. The CDR3 extends over 12 amino acids. In germline, CDR1 is MNHEY, CDR2 SMNVEV (reference sequence). The CDR3 nucleotides are TGTGCCAGCGGGGACCTGCCGGAGACCCAGTACTTC. It is translated as CASGDLPETQYF.

A single count supports this clone. This chain connects TRBV6-6 to TRBJ2-4; 9 bases agree with TRBD1. The CDR3 is 14 residues long. V shed 6 bases and J 3 bases; nucleotides not matched to a gene: 3. Germline V gives CDR1 MNHNY, CDR2 SVGAGI (reference sequence). CDR3 amino acids: CASSRTGDKNIQYF. The CDR3 bases are TGTGCCAGCAGCCGGACAGGGGACAAAAACATTCAGTACTTC.

The rearrangement links TRBV30 to TRBJ2-1, with D hard to call. Looked up from germline, CDR1 is GTSNPN and CDR2 is SVGIG (reference sequence). Between the trimmed V and J ends, which lost 1 base and 6 bases, there was a span of 7 bases. CDR3 length equals 12 residues. The CDR3 DNA sequence: TGTGCCTGGAGTGCCGCGACCAATGAGCAGTTCTTC. It yields the protein CAWSAATNEQFF.

The CDR3 bases are TGTGCCAGCAGGGGGCAGGCGGGTAATGAAAAACTGTTTTTT. Protein product: CASRGQAGNEKLFF. The chain couples TRBV28 to TRBJ1-4; D might be TRBD1 (5 bases). This CDR3 is 14 amino acids long. V dropped 6 bases and J dropped 4 bases, with 12 bases sitting between them. CDR1 is MDHEN and CDR2 is SYDVKM in the germline V gene.

The V and J genes are TRBV7-9 and TRBJ2-1; 14 positions agree with TRBD2. This CDR3 is built from 17 residues. V gave up 5 bases and J gave up 9 bases; unmatched junction bases: 12. CDR1 SEHNR and CDR2 FQNEAQ come from the germline V gene (reference sequence). CDR3 protein: CASSPRTSGGLEGEQFF. The CDR3, as DNA: TGTGCCAGCAGCCCGAGGACTAGCGGGGGGCTAGAGGGTGAGCAGTTCTTC.

The chain employs TRBV7-9 and TRBJ2-1; the match to TRBD2 covers 7 bases. The V gene's germline CDR1 is SEHNR and CDR2 FQNEAQ (reference sequence). V shed 1 base, J shed 7 bases, and the junction held 10 bases outside the gene matches. The CDR3 spans 16 residues. In DNA, the CDR3 is TGTGCCAGCAGCTTAGTAATTCCTAGCGGAGAGAATGAGCAGTTCTTC. This encodes CASSLVIPSGENEQFF.